Below are 30 T cell receptor beta chains sequenced from a single sample in a study of blood T cells in healthy people across ages. Sample-barcoded 5' priming and a J-beta primer mix drove a second PCR of roughly 7 to 11 cycles. One entry per CDR3 protein results from TCRdb running MiXCR on the 5' RACE reads. The table includes around 2 million distinct CDR3 sequences, 35% to 50% detected once. Specimen: blood. The source of these receptors is a human donor in good health.

CDR3: CASSLNGRGNQPQHF. CDR3 sequence (DNA): TGTGCCAGCAGCTTAAATGGTAGGGGCAATCAGCCCCAGCATTTT. The rearrangement uses TRBV5-6 and TRBJ1-5, with D hard to call. This CDR3 has 15 amino acids. Per the germline V gene, CDR1 is SGHDT and CDR2 is YYEEEE. V was trimmed by 2 bases and J by 2 bases, leaving 11 bases between them. The whole variable domain, remainder taken from reference TRBV5-6 and TRBJ1-5, is DAGVTQSPTHLIKTRGQQVTLRCSPKSGHDTVSWYQQALGQGPQFIFQYYEEEERQRGNFPDRFSGHQFPNYSSELNVNALLLGDSALYLCASSLNGRGNQPQHFGDGTRLSIL.

The chain has TRBV10-3 and TRBJ1-6; 10 positions match TRBD1. Germline V gives CDR1 ENHRY, CDR2 SYGVKD. The CDR3 spans 14 residues. Losses at the gene ends were 10 bases for V and 8 bases for J; bases not matched to a gene: 8. CDR3 amino acids: CATLAGTGDSPLHF. CDR3 DNA sequence: TGTGCCACACTAGCTGGGACAGGGGATTCACCCCTCCACTTT.

This rearrangement joins TRBV7-3 to TRBJ2-7; 7 nucleotides line up with TRBD1. The germline V gene encodes CDR1 SGHTA and CDR2 FQGTGA. The CDR3 is made up of 17 amino acids. The trim removed 2 bases at V and 2 bases at J, leaving 12 bases unmatched. The CDR3 region has the DNA TGTGCCAGCAGCTTAGGGACAGCGGAGAGTAGGGCCTACGAGCAGTACTTC. It yields the protein CASSLGTAESRAYEQYF.

In this sample, this clonotype turned up once. This sequence joins TRBV9 and TRBJ2-7; D is ambiguous. Germline assignment: CDR1 SGDLS and CDR2 YYNGEE. V was trimmed by 0 bases and J by 0 bases, leaving 7 bases between them. The length of the CDR3 is 14 residues. The CDR3 DNA reads as TGTGCCAGCAGCGTAGGTCCAGTCTCCTACGAGCAGTACTTC. It translates to CASSVGPVSYEQYF.

A few counts support this clonotype. V is TRBV20-1 and J is TRBJ2-7, with a weak D call TRBD2 (5 bases). Per the germline V gene, CDR1 is DFQATT and CDR2 is SNEGSKA (reference sequence). This CDR3 contains 13 residues. V shed 2 bases and J shed 6 bases, with 14 bases lying between them. Here the CDR3 reads CSARPTFRGEQYF. CDR3 coding DNA: TGCAGTGCTAGACCTACCTTTCGGGGCGAGCAGTACTTC.

The chain has TRBV20-1 and TRBJ2-1; weak D call: TRBD2 (6 bases). This CDR3 is built from 17 residues. Germline assignment: CDR1 DFQATT and CDR2 SNEGSKA (reference sequence). Trimming left V 3 bases short and J 0 bases short, with 18 bases between. For the CDR3, the DNA is TGCAGTGCTAGGGACGGCGGGATCTCCTTCTCCTACAATGAGCAGTTCTTC. Translated: CSARDGGISFSYNEQFF.

This chain uses TRBV5-6 with TRBJ2-2, with a weak D call TRBD2 (5 bases). V lost 0 bases and J lost 6, with 15 bases in between. The CDR3 has 16 residues. Germline-derived CDR1 and CDR2 are SGHDT and YYEEEE. This CDR3 is CASSLVAAVVPGELFF. The CDR3 bases are TGTGCCAGCAGCTTGGTGGCAGCGGTGGTCCCCGGGGAGCTGTTTTTT.

This clonotype occurred a few times. V usage is TRBV4-3 and J usage is TRBJ2-3, with D perhaps given as TRBD1 or TRBD2 (5 bases each). Trimming removed 2 bases from V and 2 bases from J, with 8 bases in between. This CDR3 contains 14 residues. Germline lookup yields CDR1 LGHNA and CDR2 YSLEER. The CDR3 loop is CASSQLGTTDTQYF. In DNA form, the CDR3 reads TGCGCCAGCAGCCAATTGGGGACCACAGATACGCAGTATTTT.

J is TRBJ2-3 and V is TRBV6-1; 10 bases are shared with TRBD2. Looked up from germline, CDR1 is MNHNS and CDR2 is SASEGT. Unmatched junction bases numbered 14, after V lost 7 bases and J lost 4 bases. This CDR3 spans 17 amino acids. Here the CDR3 reads CASNRLAGGPEADTQYF. CDR3 bases: TGTGCCAGCAACCGACTAGCGGGCGGTCCCGAGGCAGATACGCAGTATTTT.

This sequence joins TRBV7-2 and TRBJ1-5, with D maybe TRBD1 (5 bases). The CDR3 runs to 16 residues. Trimming pared 1 base from V and 4 bases from J, leaving 14 bases between. Germline CDR1 is SGHTA and CDR2 is FQGNSA. In nucleotides, the CDR3 is TGTGCCAGCAGCTTAGGCCAGGGTAGGGGTAATCAGCCCCAGCATTTT. This encodes CASSLGQGRGNQPQHF.

This clonotype occurred a few times. The chain uses TRBV6-1 and TRBJ1-2; 9 bases line up with TRBD1. The CDR3 length is 14 residues. Germline-derived CDR1 and CDR2 are MNHNS and SASEGT. Trimming at V came to 6 bases and at J to 8 bases, leaving 10 bases not matched to a gene. CDR3 nucleotide sequence: TGTGCCAGCAGGACAACAGGGGGCCGGGGAGGCTACACCTTC. This encodes CASRTTGGRGGYTF.

The chain uses TRBV12-3 or TRBV12-4 and TRBJ2-1; 13 bases map to TRBD2. V dropped 6 bases and J dropped 0; count of bases not matched to a gene: 8. The CDR3 extends over 18 amino acids. The CDR3 DNA follows: TGTGCCAGCAGCCGGACTAGCGGGGGATTGTCCTCCTACAATGAGCAGTTCTTC. It specifies CASSRTSGGLSSYNEQFF.

This clonotype was detected only a few times. The rearrangement joins TRBV5-8 to TRBJ2-7; 11 positions match TRBD2. V was clipped by 7 bases and J by 0 bases; unmatched bases: 3. Germline V CDR1 and CDR2: SGHTS, YDEGEE. This CDR3 is built from 14 residues. The CDR3 DNA sequence: TGTGCCAGCTTGACTAGCGGGGTCTCCTACGAGCAGTACTTC. This gives the protein CASLTSGVSYEQYF.

This chain connects TRBV14 to TRBJ2-4; TRBD1 matches at 7 bases. V was pared by 2 bases and J by 6 bases, with 7 bases of the junction left unmatched. From germline, CDR1 is SGHDN and CDR2 FVKESK. The CDR3 loop spans 15 amino acids. CDR3 in amino acids: CASSQLSGTANIQYF. The DNA for the CDR3 is TGTGCCAGCAGCCAATTATCCGGGACAGCAAACATTCAGTACTTC.

Worth noting for this clonotype: This may arise from a read error, as a much more abundant clone is one base away. The rearrangement uses TRBV2 and TRBJ2-5, with a weak D call TRBD1 (5 bases). The J call may be mistaken, given a closer DNA end match to TRBJ2-7. Germline V gene sequence: CDR1 SNHLY, CDR2 FYNNEI. This CDR3 has 13 amino acids. The CDR3 DNA is TGTGCCAGCAGTTCACAGGCTGTGGGCGAGCAGTACTTC. Protein sequence: CASSSQAVGEQYF.

Remarks on this clonotype: At one end, the junction sequence differs from germline, possibly due to a read error. Written as DNA, the CDR3 is TGTGCCAGCAGCCAAGAGGTCGTGGCTACACCGGGCAGTTGGGGCGAGCAGGACTTC. Amino acid sequence: CASSQEVVATPGSWGEQDF. V and J are TRBV14 and TRBJ2-7; D is perhaps TRBD1 (5 bases). The germline CDR1 and CDR2 sequences are SGHDN and FVKESK. This CDR3 region has 19 residues.

Many counts were recorded for this clonotype. The chain employs TRBV12-3 or TRBV12-4 and TRBJ1-2, with a weak D call TRBD1 (6 bases). The CDR3 loop spans 15 amino acids. V was clipped by 1 base and J by 2 bases, with 11 bases between them. In DNA, the CDR3 is TGTGCCAGCAGTTTAGGCTACGACAGGAACTATGGCTACACCTTC. Encoded protein: CASSLGYDRNYGYTF.

This clonotype was detected a few times. The chain recombines TRBV6-5 with TRBJ1-1; 8 bases align to TRBD1. V lost 7 bases, J lost 6 bases, and 10 bases stayed unmatched. Germline V gene sequence: CDR1 MNHEY, CDR2 SVGAGI. CDR3 length equals 14 residues. The CDR3 reads CASNDLTGESEAFF. CDR3 nucleotides: TGTGCCAGCAACGACCTGACAGGGGAATCTGAAGCTTTCTTT.

The chain is built from TRBV4-3 and TRBJ2-1, with D tentatively TRBD2 (5 bases). This CDR3 is built from 13 residues. From germline, CDR1 is LGHNA and CDR2 YSLEER. The ends were cut back, 1 base at V and 10 bases at J, with 11 bases in the middle. For the CDR3, the DNA is TGCGCCAGCAGCCAAGTCCCAGAGGGAGAGCAGTTCTTC. The encoded protein is CASSQVPEGEQFF.

This rearrangement joins TRBV20-1 to TRBJ1-6; possible D gene TRBD1, 6 bases. Looked up from germline, CDR1 is DFQATT and CDR2 is SNEGSKA (reference sequence). The CDR3 runs to 16 residues. Trimming took 5 bases from V and 2 from J, leaving 16 bases between them. CDR3 sequence: CSALTRGGAYNSPLHF. The CDR3 DNA reads TGCAGTGCTTTAACCAGAGGGGGGGCCTATAATTCACCCCTCCACTTT.

This clonotype was seen a few times. V is TRBV15 and J is TRBJ2-3, with 8 bases matching TRBD2. V lost 0 bases and J lost 5; bases outside the gene matches: 7. The CDR3 totals 16 residues. In germline, CDR1 is LNHNV, CDR2 YYDKDF (reference sequence). The DNA for the CDR3 is TGTGCCACCAGCAGAGAGGCGGGGGGCTTCATAGATACGCAGTATTTT. This gives the protein CATSREAGGFIDTQYF.

The chain couples TRBV28 to TRBJ1-2; 10 nucleotides agree with TRBD1. Germline lookup yields CDR1 MDHEN and CDR2 SYDVKM. The CDR3 runs to 14 residues. The V gene end was trimmed by 10 bases and the J gene end by 1 base; junction bases not matched to a gene: 6. CDR3 sequence reads: CAITGTGDNYGYTF. The CDR3 DNA is TGTGCCATCACCGGGACAGGGGATAACTATGGCTACACCTTC.

The CDR3: CASSRGHATGTNEKLFF. CDR3 sequence (DNA): TGCGCCAGCAGCCGCGGACACGCGACGGGAACTAATGAAAAACTGTTTTTT. The chain employs TRBV4-3 and TRBJ1-4, with D maybe TRBD1 (5 bases). The CDR3 spans 17 residues. The germline V and J ends were trimmed by 4 bases and 1 base, with 16 bases remaining between them. Germline loops: CDR1 LGHNA, CDR2 YSLEER.

This clonotype was counted between two and nine times. V usage is TRBV7-9 and J usage is TRBJ1-2; D is uncertain. Germline V CDR1 and CDR2: SEHNR, FQNEAQ (reference sequence). Trimming left V 1 base short and J 6 bases short, with 3 bases between. The CDR3 has 11 residues. The CDR3 loop is CASSLVDGYTF. In DNA, the CDR3 is TGTGCCAGCAGCTTAGTGGATGGCTACACCTTC.

To note about this clonotype: An end of the junction does not agree with germline; a read error may underlie this. This sequence joins TRBV7-2 and TRBJ2-7; D is perhaps TRBD2 (6 bases). The closer fit of TRBJ2-5 to the DNA end suggests the J call may be wrong. Germline assignment: CDR1 SGHTA and CDR2 FQGNSA. This CDR3 has 14 residues. The CDR3 sequence is CAGSLDRGQETQYF. Here the CDR3 DNA reads TGTGCCGGCAGCTTAGACCGGGGGCAAGAGACCCAGTACTTC.

In its sample, this clonotype was seen once. V and J are TRBV20-1 and TRBJ2-5; D remains unclear. Per the germline V gene, CDR1 is DFQATT and CDR2 is SNEGSKA (reference sequence). The CDR3 runs 12 residues. V shed 4 bases and J shed 4 bases, with 10 bases lying between them. CDR3 sequence: CSAMVGRETQYF. The CDR3 coding sequence is TGCAGTGCTATGGTCGGTCGAGAGACCCAGTACTTC.

The gene calls are TRBV6-1 and TRBJ1-1; unclear D gene. Germline values: CDR1 MNHNS, CDR2 SASEGT. Deletions cut 2 bases from V and 6 bases from J, with 4 bases between. The CDR3 contains 11 residues. The CDR3 sequence: CASSEWAEAFF. DNA for the CDR3: TGTGCCAGCAGTGAATGGGCTGAAGCTTTCTTT.

V gene TRBV3-1 combines with J gene TRBJ2-7; D ambiguous. Gene TRBJ2-1 matches the end of the DNA better, so the J call may be wrong. Germline CDR1 is LGHDT and CDR2 is YNNKEL (reference sequence). The CDR3 totals 12 residues. For the CDR3, the DNA is TGTGCCAGCAGCAACAATGTCGATGAGCAGTTCTTC. The encoded protein is CASSNNVDEQFF.

J is TRBJ2-1 and V is TRBV7-3; 10 bases are a match to TRBD2. This CDR3 is built from 14 residues. Germline V gives CDR1 SGHTA, CDR2 FQGTGA. Unmatched junction bases numbered 7, after V lost 5 bases and J lost 9 bases. The DNA for the CDR3 is TGTGCCAGCAGCGCAGCGGGGGGGCTGGGTGAGCAGTTCTTC. It translates to CASSAAGGLGEQFF.

This clonotype occurred a few times. The rearrangement joins TRBV20-1 to TRBJ1-1; perhaps TRBD1 as D (6 bases). Germline V gene lookup returns CDR1 DFQATT and CDR2 SNEGSKA (reference sequence). The CDR3 sequence is 14 residues long. V was shortened by 0 bases and J by 1 base, with 9 bases between the two germline ends. The CDR3 here is CSARDPGANTEAFF. The CDR3 nucleotides read TGCAGTGCTAGAGATCCGGGGGCGAACACTGAAGCTTTCTTT.